This paragraph covers one TCR beta chain sequence. What it binds is not known. There are 12 residues in the CDR3. Trimming removed 1 base from V and 9 bases from J, with 8 bases in between. The germline CDR1 and CDR2 sequences are SGHRS and YFSETQ. Sequenced by immunoSEQ multiplex PCR; TCRdb stores in-frame clones only, minus some. This table holds about 91,000 clones, roughly 96% found once. This entry is derived from a study of siplizumab effects on memory and regulatory T cells. Study-level points and caveats: Memory cells seemed less diverse than naive T cells, which seemed major alloresponse contributors.

The TCR was taken from a human donor in good health. The chain is built from TRBV5-1 and TRBJ1-5; unclear D gene. The sequenced material came from naive CD4+ T cells sorted from blood. The CDR3 protein is CASSLFSSPQHF. CDR3 DNA: TGCGCCAGCAGCTTGTTTTCTTCGCCCCAGCATTTT. The whole variable domain, remainder taken from reference TRBV5-1 and TRBJ1-5, is KAGVTQTPRYLIKTRGQQVTLSCSPISGHRSVSWYQQTPGQGLQFLFEYFSETQRNKGNFPGRFSGRQFSNSRSEMNVSTLELGDSALYLCASSLFSSPQHFGDGTRLSIL.